This T cell receptor beta chain was profiled in a study of blood T cell repertoires in COVID-19. About the study: The origin of the acute and convalescent COVID-19 samples was the United States, Italy and Spain. The cDNA or gDNA used as material had been derived from T cells, B-cell-depleted T cells, or PBMCs.

How the authors handled the data: It was from reference gene primer amplification that nucleated cell counts were estimated. Profiling relied on immunoSEQ multiplex PCR, and the TCRdb table lists in-frame clones only, not all of them. V and J calls and clone size are as listed in that table; D and trimming were resolved from the DNA. The sample records some 250,000 clones, under 90% being singletons. In germline, CDR1 is SGHRS, CDR2 YFSETQ. This CDR3 is 17 amino acids long. The junction had 11 bases not matched to a gene; V was cut back by 0 bases and J by 8 bases. V and J are TRBV5-1 and TRBJ1-6; 7 bases line up with TRBD1. The clonotype originates from an older woman with active or convalescent COVID-19. Sequenced sample: peripheral blood. CDR3: CASSLGDDRASYSPLHF. CDR3 sequence (DNA): TGCGCCAGCAGCTTGGGGGATGACAGGGCCTCCTATTCACCCCTCCACTTT.